The 18 T cell receptor beta chains listed next were all sequenced from one sample in a study of T cell responses to AZD1222 COVID-19 vaccine. The method was immunoSEQ multiplex PCR; TCRdb's version includes in-frame clones alone and lacks a portion of them. Of roughly 140,000 clones detected, approximately 90% appear once; the ten largest clones hold 5.2%. The sequenced sample was peripheral blood, obtained on day 0 of AZD1222 vaccination. These receptors came from an adult in good health.

The V and J genes are TRBV12-5 and TRBJ1-1; weak D call: TRBD1 (6 bases). Germline V gives CDR1 LGHNT, CDR2 FRNRAP. The CDR3 is 13 residues long. V lost 6 bases to trimming and J lost 3 bases, with 11 bases between them. The CDR3 nucleotides are TGTGCTAGTGGCCGGGGGGCTCACACTGAAGCTTTCTTT. It specifies CASGRGAHTEAFF. Together with reference TRBV12-5 and TRBJ1-1, the CDR3 gives the full variable domain: DARVTQTPRHKVTEMGQEVTMRCQPILGHNTVFWYRQTMMQGLELLAYFRNRAPLDDSGMPKDRFSAEMPDATLATLKIQPSEPRDSAVYFCASGRGAHTEAFFGQGTRLTVV.

The chain has TRBV9 and TRBJ2-5; possibly TRBD2 for D (7 bases). The CDR3 totals 15 residues. Germline V lookup: CDR1 SGDLS, CDR2 YYNGEE. V dropped 0 bases and J dropped 5 bases, with 14 bases sitting between them. The CDR3 loop reads CASSVVGGGAETQYF. The CDR3 bases are TGTGCCAGCAGCGTAGTTGGAGGGGGGGCGGAGACCCAGTACTTC.

V is TRBV28 and J is TRBJ1-2; 7 bases are a match to TRBD1. The CDR3 runs 13 residues. V was pared by 10 bases and J by 6 bases, with 11 bases of the junction left unmatched. Germline assignment: CDR1 MDHEN and CDR2 SYDVKM. CDR3 sequence (DNA): TGTGCCATCACAGACAGGGCGAGTAATGGCTACACCTTC. Its translation: CAITDRASNGYTF.

The CDR3 loop is CSARDYYGYTF. Here the CDR3 DNA reads TGCAGTGCTAGAGACTATTATGGCTACACCTTC. The V and J genes are TRBV20-1 and TRBJ1-2, with D unclear. The CDR3 extends over 11 amino acids. Between the trimmed V and J ends, which lost 0 bases and 5 bases, there was a span of 4 bases. Germline CDR1 DFQATT, CDR2 SNEGSKA (reference sequence).

This clone came up a few times. This chain uses TRBV18 with TRBJ2-7; 7 bases line up with TRBD2. This CDR3 has 12 residues. V trimming: 5 bases; J trimming: 3 bases; junction bases outside the gene matches: 1. Germline assignment: CDR1 KGHSH and CDR2 LQKENI. CDR3 region: CASSRDYYEQYF. DNA of the CDR3: TGTGCCAGCTCAAGGGACTACTACGAGCAGTACTTC.

The chain joins TRBV5-8 to TRBJ1-4; D remains unclear. CDR1 and CDR2 from the germline V gene are SGHTS and YDEGEE. The CDR3 runs 15 residues. The V end lost 0 bases, the J end lost 0 bases, and 6 bases lay between the germline ends. The CDR3 DNA sequence: TGTGCCAGCAGCTTGGGGCTGGCAACTAATGAAAAACTGTTTTTT. Protein: CASSLGLATNEKLFF.

J is TRBJ2-4 and V is TRBV28; 12 nucleotides match TRBD2. CDR1 and CDR2 (germline): MDHEN, SYDVKM. J was trimmed by 1 base and V by 5 bases; bases with no gene match: 9. The CDR3 has 18 residues. CDR3 nucleotides: TGTGCCAGCAGTCCTATTCTACTAGCGGGAGGCGCCAAAAACATTCAGTACTTC. As protein: CASSPILLAGGAKNIQYF.

The V call is TRBV7-9, the J call TRBJ2-3; a weak D match, TRBD1 (5 bases). This CDR3 region has 14 residues. Germline assignment: CDR1 SEHNR and CDR2 FQNEAQ (reference sequence). The V gene lost 5 bases and the J gene lost 4 bases, with 13 bases spanning the gap. The CDR3 is CASSPDRIPDTQYF. Written as DNA, the CDR3 is TGTGCCAGCAGCCCCGACAGAATACCAGATACGCAGTATTTT.

The J gene is TRBJ2-1, the V gene TRBV4-3, with D unresolved. CDR1 and CDR2 from the germline V gene are LGHNA and YSLEER. V was clipped by 0 bases and J by 5 bases, with 14 bases between them. This CDR3 has 16 residues. CDR3 sequence: CASSQDGSPANNEQFF. The CDR3 coding sequence is TGCGCCAGCAGCCAAGATGGGTCCCCTGCCAACAATGAGCAGTTCTTC.

The chain has TRBV6-2 or TRBV6-3 and TRBJ1-4; D not certain. The CDR3 is 14 amino acids. Germline-derived CDR1 and CDR2 are MNHEY and SVGEGT. Trimming pared 5 bases from V and 4 bases from J, leaving 11 bases between. CDR3 in DNA: TGTGCCAGCAGTCCAGGCGGCAGTAATGAAAAACTGTTTTTT. This gives the protein CASSPGGSNEKLFF.

The chain couples TRBV28 to TRBJ2-2, with TRBD2 matching 8 bases. Losses at the gene ends were 3 bases for V and 4 bases for J; bases not matched to a gene: 1. The CDR3 is 14 amino acids. Germline values: CDR1 MDHEN, CDR2 SYDVKM. For the CDR3, the DNA is TGTGCCAGCAGTTTGAGCGGGGGCACCGGGGAGCTGTTTTTT. Translation gives CASSLSGGTGELFF.

The chain combines TRBV19 with TRBJ1-5; D not resolved. Germline CDR1 LNHDA, CDR2 SQIVND (reference sequence). This CDR3 contains 17 residues. With 0 bases removed from V and 0 bases from J, the gap between germline ends came to 12 bases. The CDR3 is CASSIDQNDVSNQPQHF. CDR3 nucleotide sequence: TGTGCCAGTAGTATAGACCAGAATGACGTTAGCAATCAGCCCCAGCATTTT.

The chain links TRBV9 to TRBJ1-1; D is unclear. V was shortened by 3 bases and J by 0 bases, with 9 bases between the two germline ends. The germline gives CDR1 SGDLS, CDR2 YYNGEE. The CDR3 is 14 amino acids. CDR3 coding DNA: TGTGCCAGCAGCGAGGATATCATGAACACTGAAGCTTTCTTT. This gives the protein CASSEDIMNTEAFF.

The CDR3 region has the DNA TGTGCCAGCAGCTTAGTGCCGGGCGGGGCAACAGATACGCAGTATTTT. This translates into CASSLVPGGATDTQYF. The chain has TRBV7-2 and TRBJ2-3, with D possibly being TRBD2 (6 bases). The CDR3 has 16 residues. Between the trimmed V and J ends, which lost 1 base and 3 bases, there was a span of 14 bases. Germline values: CDR1 SGHTA, CDR2 FQGNSA.

V usage is TRBV15 and J usage is TRBJ1-1, with D possibly matching TRBD1 (5 bases). CDR1 is LNHNV and CDR2 is YYDKDF in the germline V gene (reference sequence). Trimming took 1 base from V and 4 from J, leaving 7 bases between them. This CDR3 has 13 residues. CDR3 region: CATSRAGGTEAFF. CDR3 coding DNA: TGTGCCACCAGCAGAGCGGGGGGCACTGAAGCTTTCTTT.

V and J are TRBV2 and TRBJ2-3; D is perhaps TRBD2 (5 bases). CDR1 is SNHLY and CDR2 is FYNNEI in the germline V gene. V lost 1 base to trimming and J lost 1 base, with 9 bases between them. This CDR3 is 15 amino acids long. The CDR3, as DNA: TGTGCCAGCAGTGAAGAGGTGGAGGGCACAGATACGCAGTATTTT. Translating gives CASSEEVEGTDTQYF.

The chain links TRBV28 to TRBJ2-7; the D is unclear. CDR3 length: 14 amino acids. Germline V gene lookup returns CDR1 MDHEN and CDR2 SYDVKM. Trimming removed 7 bases from V and 0 bases from J, with 13 bases in between. The CDR3 protein is CASNIRSRSYEQYF. The CDR3 DNA sequence: TGTGCCAGCAATATAAGATCCCGCTCCTACGAGCAGTACTTC.

The chain recombines TRBV10-3 with TRBJ1-5; D is ambiguous. Germline loops: CDR1 ENHRY, CDR2 SYGVKD. The CDR3 extends over 13 amino acids. Trimming took off 6 bases at V and 6 bases at J, with 12 bases between the two ends. The CDR3 sequence is CAISEGMFQPQHF. The DNA of the CDR3 is TGTGCCATCAGCGAAGGGATGTTTCAGCCCCAGCATTTT.